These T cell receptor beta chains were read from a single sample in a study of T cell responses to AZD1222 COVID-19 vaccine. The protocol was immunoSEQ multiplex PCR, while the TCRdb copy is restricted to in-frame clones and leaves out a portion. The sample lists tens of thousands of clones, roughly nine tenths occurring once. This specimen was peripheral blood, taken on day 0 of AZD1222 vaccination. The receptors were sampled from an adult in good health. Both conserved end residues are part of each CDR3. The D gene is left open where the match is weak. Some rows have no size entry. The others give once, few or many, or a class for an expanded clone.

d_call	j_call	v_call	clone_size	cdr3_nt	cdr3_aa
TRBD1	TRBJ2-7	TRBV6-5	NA	TGTGCCAGCAGTTACTCGTCAGGGGGTCGCTACGAGCAGTACTTC	CASSYSSGGRYEQYF
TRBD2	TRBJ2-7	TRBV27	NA	TGTGCCAGCAGTTTATTCTTAGCCACTAGCGGGACTTCCTACGAGCAGTACTTC	CASSLFLATSGTSYEQYF
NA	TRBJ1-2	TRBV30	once	TGTGCCTGGAGTGTGTCGGGGAATGGCTACACCTTC	CAWSVSGNGYTF
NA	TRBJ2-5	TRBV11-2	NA	TGTGCCAGCAGCTGGGGAGAGACCCAGTACTTC	CASSWGETQYF
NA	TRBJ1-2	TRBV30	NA	TGTGCCTCCTCTTACGGGACCCACTATGGCTACACCTTC	CASSYGTHYGYTF
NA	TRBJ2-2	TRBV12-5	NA	TGTGCTAGTGGTTTGGACAGGAGCACCGGGGAGCTGTTTTTT	CASGLDRSTGELFF
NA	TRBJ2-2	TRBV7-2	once	TGTGCCAGCAGCTTAGTGCGGGGGCGGTACACCGGGGAGCTGTTTTTT	CASSLVRGRYTGELFF
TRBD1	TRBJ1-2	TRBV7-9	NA	TGTGCCAGCAGCCCTCAGGGGGCAGGGTATGGCTACACCTTC	CASSPQGAGYGYTF
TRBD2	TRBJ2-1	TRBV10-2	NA	TGCGCCAGTCCGAGCCCAGCTAGCGGGAGGCTAGAGTTCTTC	CASPSPASGRLEFF
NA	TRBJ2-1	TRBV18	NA	TGTGCCAGCGCAGTGAAGGCTTCCTACAATGAGCAGTTCTTC	CASAVKASYNEQFF
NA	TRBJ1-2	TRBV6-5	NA	TGTGCCAGCGCGGAAACAGCCTCTTACGGCTATGGCTACACCTTC	CASAETASYGYGYTF
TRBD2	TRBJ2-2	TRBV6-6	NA	TGTGCCACCCCCGCTAGCGGGACGAACACCGGGGAGCTGTTTTTT	CATPASGTNTGELFF
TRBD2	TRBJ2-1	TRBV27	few	TGTGCCAGCAGTTTACTAGCGGGGGGGGACAATGAGCAGTTCTTC	CASSLLAGGDNEQFF
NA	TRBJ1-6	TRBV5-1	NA	TGCGCCAGCAGCTGGGGGCGACAGTCTAATTCACCCCTCCACTTT	CASSWGRQSNSPLHF
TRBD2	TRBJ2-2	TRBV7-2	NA	TGTGCCAGCAGCTTCCGTGGACTAGCCGGGGAGCTGTTTTTT	CASSFRGLAGELFF
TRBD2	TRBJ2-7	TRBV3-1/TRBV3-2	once	TGTGCCAGCAGCCGACTAGCGGGAGGCTACGAGCAGTACTTC	CASSRLAGGYEQYF
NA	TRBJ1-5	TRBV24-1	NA	TGTGCCACCAGTGAGGCTGGGGGTCAGCCCCAGCATTTT	CATSEAGGQPQHF
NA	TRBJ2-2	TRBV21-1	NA	NA	CASSKVAGGSSNTGELFF
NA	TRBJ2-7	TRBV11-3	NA	TGTGCCAGCAGCGGGAGGACAGAGAGCGACGAGCAGTACTTC	CASSGRTESDEQYF
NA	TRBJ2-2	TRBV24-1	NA	TGTGCCACCAGTGATCCCGCAGGGGTTGGGACCGGGGAGCTGTTTTTT	CATSDPAGVGTGELFF
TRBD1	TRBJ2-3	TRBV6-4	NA	TGTGCCAGCAGTGACTCGGGACAGGGGGCTGGCACAGATACGCAGTATTTT	CASSDSGQGAGTDTQYF
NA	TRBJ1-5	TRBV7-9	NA	TGTGCCAGCAGCCCCCGCGGCAATCAGCCCCAGCATTTT	CASSPRGNQPQHF